The entry below describes one TCR beta chain. Its antigen is undetermined. This sample was taken from a study of cytomegalovirus exposure and HLA in healthy donors. Study-wide context: HLA-typed donors were the source of 80 million to 90 million unique TCRs, which an early data release held.

CDR1 and CDR2 from the germline V gene are SGHNT and YYREEE (reference sequence). The CDR3 is 16 amino acids. Trimming cost V 4 bases and J 4 bases, with 15 bases left between them. In the PCR, 60 Vbeta and 13 Jbeta primers were used. Clones were read by immunoSEQ multiplex PCR, and TCRdb kept only the in-frame ones, dropping some. The repertoire has about 140,000 clones, 73% of them found once; the top ten carry 1.3%. Study findings and constraints: Presence/absence comparisons presumed near-even sequencing depth among donors.

Sequenced input: PBMCs. V is TRBV5-4 and J is TRBJ2-6; weak D call: TRBD1 (6 bases). The receptor was isolated from a woman in her thirties or forties in good health and CMV-seronegative. The CDR3 reads CASSDDRSRGANVLTF. The CDR3 DNA reads as TGTGCCAGCAGCGACGACAGGTCGCGAGGGGCCAACGTCCTGACTTTC. The full variable domain, with the rest looked up from reference TRBV5-4 and TRBJ2-6, is ETGVTQSPTHLIKTRGQQVTLRCSSQSGHNTVSWYQQALGQGPQFIFQYYREEENGRGNFPPRFSGLQFPNYSSELNVNALELDDSALYLCASSDDRSRGANVLTFGAGSRLTVL.